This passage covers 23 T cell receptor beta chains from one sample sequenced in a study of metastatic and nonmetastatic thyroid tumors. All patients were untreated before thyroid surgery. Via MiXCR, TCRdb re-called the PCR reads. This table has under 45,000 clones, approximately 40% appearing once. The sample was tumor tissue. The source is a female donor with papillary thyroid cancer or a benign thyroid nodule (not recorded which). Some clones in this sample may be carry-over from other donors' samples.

The CDR3 spells CASSQDLAGGADTQYF. CDR3 coding DNA: TGTGCCAGCAGCCAAGATCTAGCGGGGGGGGCAGATACGCAGTATTTT. The rearrangement uses TRBV4-2 and TRBJ2-3, with TRBD2 matching 12 bases. The V segment lost 0 bases and the J segment 4 bases; nucleotides outside the gene matches: 2. This CDR3 comprises 16 residues. Germline loops: CDR1 LGHNA, CDR2 YNFKEQ.

CDR3 protein: CASSAGTAGTSGSNEQFF. CDR3 DNA: TGCGCCAGCAGCGCCGGGACAGCCGGGACTAGCGGGAGTAATGAGCAGTTCTTC. V gene TRBV5-1 combines with J gene TRBJ2-1, with 14 positions matching TRBD2. V was pared by 4 bases and J by 7 bases, with 13 bases of the junction left unmatched. CDR3 size: 18 residues. Germline V gene sequence: CDR1 SGHRS, CDR2 YFSETQ.

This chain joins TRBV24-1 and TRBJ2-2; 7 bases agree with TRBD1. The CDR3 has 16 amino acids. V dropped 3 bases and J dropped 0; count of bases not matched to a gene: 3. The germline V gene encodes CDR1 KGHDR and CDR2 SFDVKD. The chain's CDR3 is CATSDPGTANTGELFF. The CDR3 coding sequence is TGTGCCACCAGTGATCCTGGGACAGCGAACACCGGGGAGCTGTTTTTT.

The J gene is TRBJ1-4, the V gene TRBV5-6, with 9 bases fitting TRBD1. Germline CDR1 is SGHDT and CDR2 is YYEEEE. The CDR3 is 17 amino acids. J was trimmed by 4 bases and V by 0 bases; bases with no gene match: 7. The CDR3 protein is CASSLEGQGLFNEKLFF. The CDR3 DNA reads TGTGCCAGCAGCTTGGAGGGACAGGGCTTATTTAATGAAAAACTGTTTTTT.

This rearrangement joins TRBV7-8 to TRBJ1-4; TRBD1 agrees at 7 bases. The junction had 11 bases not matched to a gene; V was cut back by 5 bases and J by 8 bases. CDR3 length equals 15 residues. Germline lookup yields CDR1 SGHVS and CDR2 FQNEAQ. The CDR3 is CASSTEDRAVEKLFF. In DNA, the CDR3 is TGTGCCAGCAGCACCGAAGACAGGGCGGTGGAAAAACTGTTTTTT. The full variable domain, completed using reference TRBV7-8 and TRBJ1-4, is GAGVSQSPRYKVAKRGQDVALRCDPISGHVSLFWYQQALGQGPEFLTYFQNEAQLDKSGLPSDRFFAERPEGSVSTLKIQRTQQEDSAVYLCASSTEDRAVEKLFFGSGTQLSVL.

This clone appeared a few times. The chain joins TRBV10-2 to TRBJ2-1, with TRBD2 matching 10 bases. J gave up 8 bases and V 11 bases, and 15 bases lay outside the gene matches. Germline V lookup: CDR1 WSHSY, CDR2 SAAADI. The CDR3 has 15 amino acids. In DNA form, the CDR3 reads TGCGCCGCTTATAATCCTAGCGGGAGAGTTGATGAGCAGTTCTTC. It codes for CAAYNPSGRVDEQFF.

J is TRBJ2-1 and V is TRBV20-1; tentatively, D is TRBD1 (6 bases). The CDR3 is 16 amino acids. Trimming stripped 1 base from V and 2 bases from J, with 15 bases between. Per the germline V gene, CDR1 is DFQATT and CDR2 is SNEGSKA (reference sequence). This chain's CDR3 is CSARGIGDTPYNEQFF. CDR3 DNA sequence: TGCAGTGCTAGAGGAATCGGGGACACCCCCTACAATGAGCAGTTCTTC.

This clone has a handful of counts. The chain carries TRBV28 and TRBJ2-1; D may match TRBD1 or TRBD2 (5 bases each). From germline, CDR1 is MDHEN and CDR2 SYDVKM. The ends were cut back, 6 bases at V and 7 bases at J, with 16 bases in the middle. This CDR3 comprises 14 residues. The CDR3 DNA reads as TGTGCCAGCAGGAGGGGCAGGGATCTAAATGAGCAGTTCTTC. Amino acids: CASRRGRDLNEQFF.

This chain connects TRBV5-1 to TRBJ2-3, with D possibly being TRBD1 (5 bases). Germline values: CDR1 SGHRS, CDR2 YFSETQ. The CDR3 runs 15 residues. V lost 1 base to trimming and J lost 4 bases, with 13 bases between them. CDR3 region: CASSLWGDSADTQYF. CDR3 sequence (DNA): TGCGCCAGCAGCTTGTGGGGTGACAGTGCAGATACGCAGTATTTT.

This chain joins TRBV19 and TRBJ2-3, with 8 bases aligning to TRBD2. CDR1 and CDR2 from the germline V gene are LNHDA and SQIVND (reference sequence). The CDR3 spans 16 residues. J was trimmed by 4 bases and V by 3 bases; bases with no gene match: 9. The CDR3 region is CASSILSGGPADTQYF. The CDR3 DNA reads TGTGCCAGTAGTATTTTATCGGGAGGGCCCGCAGATACGCAGTATTTT.

CDR3 protein: CASTQGTGDRYEQYF. For the CDR3, the DNA is TGTGCCAGCACCCAGGGGACAGGGGACCGCTACGAGCAGTACTTC. V usage is TRBV2 and J usage is TRBJ2-7, with 10 bases fitting TRBD1. Germline V CDR1 and CDR2: SNHLY, FYNNEI. V lost 7 bases and J lost 3; bases outside the gene matches: 9. The CDR3 contains 15 residues.

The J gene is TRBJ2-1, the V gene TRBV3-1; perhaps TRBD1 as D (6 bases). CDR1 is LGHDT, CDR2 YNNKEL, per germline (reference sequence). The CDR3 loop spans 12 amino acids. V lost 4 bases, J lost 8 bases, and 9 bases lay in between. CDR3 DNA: TGTGCCAGCAGCCGAGCAGGGGATGAGCAGTTCTTC. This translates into CASSRAGDEQFF.

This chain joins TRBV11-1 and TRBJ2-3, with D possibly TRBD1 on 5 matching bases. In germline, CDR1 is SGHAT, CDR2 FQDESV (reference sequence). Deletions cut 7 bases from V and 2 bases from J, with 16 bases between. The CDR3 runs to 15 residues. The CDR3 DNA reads TGTGCCAGCACCCCTGGGGCGGCCACCACAGATACGCAGTATTTT. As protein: CASTPGAATTDTQYF.

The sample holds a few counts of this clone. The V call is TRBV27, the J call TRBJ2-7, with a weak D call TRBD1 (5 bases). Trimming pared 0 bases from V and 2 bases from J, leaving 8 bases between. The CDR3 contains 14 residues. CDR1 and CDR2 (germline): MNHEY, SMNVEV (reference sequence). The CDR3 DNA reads TGTGCCAGCAGTTTATCAACAGGTACCTACGAGCAGTACTTC. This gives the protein CASSLSTGTYEQYF.

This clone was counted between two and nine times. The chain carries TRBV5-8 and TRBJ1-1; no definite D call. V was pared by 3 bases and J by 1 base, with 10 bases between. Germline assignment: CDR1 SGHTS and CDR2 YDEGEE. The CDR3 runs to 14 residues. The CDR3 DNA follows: TGTGCCAGCAGCTGGTCGCAGGAGAACACTGAAGCTTTCTTT. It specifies CASSWSQENTEAFF.

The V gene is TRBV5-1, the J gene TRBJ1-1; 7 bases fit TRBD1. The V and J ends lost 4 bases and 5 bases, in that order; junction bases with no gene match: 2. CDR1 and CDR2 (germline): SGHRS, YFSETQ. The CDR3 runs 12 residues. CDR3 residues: CASSQDRTEAFF. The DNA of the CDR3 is TGCGCCAGCAGCCAGGACAGGACTGAAGCTTTCTTT. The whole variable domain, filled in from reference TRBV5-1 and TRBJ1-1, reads KAGVTQTPRYLIKTRGQQVTLSCSPISGHRSVSWYQQTPGQGLQFLFEYFSETQRNKGNFPGRFSGRQFSNSRSEMNVSTLELGDSALYLCASSQDRTEAFFGQGTRLTVV.

CDR3 nucleotide sequence: TGTGCCAGCAGTTACTCGAGGGCTGCTGAAGCTTTCTTT. Translated, it gives CASSYSRAAEAFF. The chain is built from TRBV6-2 or TRBV6-3 and TRBJ1-1; D not certain. This CDR3 comprises 13 residues. V was cut by 0 bases and J by 6 bases, with 8 bases left in between. Germline loops: CDR1 MNHEY, CDR2 SVGEGT.

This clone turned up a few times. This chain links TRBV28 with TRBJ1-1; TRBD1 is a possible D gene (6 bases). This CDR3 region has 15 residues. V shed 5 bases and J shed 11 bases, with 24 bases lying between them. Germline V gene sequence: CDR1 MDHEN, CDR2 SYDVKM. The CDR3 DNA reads TGTGCCAGCAGTCAACTCGCAAGGGGGGCAGCAGTTGCTTTCTTT. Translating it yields CASSQLARGAAVAFF.

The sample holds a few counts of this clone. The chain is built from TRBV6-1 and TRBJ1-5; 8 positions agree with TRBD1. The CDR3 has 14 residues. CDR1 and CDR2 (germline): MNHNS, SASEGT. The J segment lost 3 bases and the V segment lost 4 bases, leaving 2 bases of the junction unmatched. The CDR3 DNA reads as TGTGCCAGCAGTGGGACAGGGATCAATCAGCCCCAGCATTTT. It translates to CASSGTGINQPQHF.

The CDR3 sequence: CASSQGGGYNSPLHF. DNA of the CDR3: TGTGCCAGCAGCCAAGGAGGGGGGTATAATTCACCCCTCCACTTT. The chain combines TRBV4-2 with TRBJ1-6; D perhaps matches TRBD1 (6 bases). The CDR3 runs to 15 residues. The germline gives CDR1 LGHNA, CDR2 YNFKEQ. Trimming pared 1 base from V and 4 bases from J, leaving 8 bases between.

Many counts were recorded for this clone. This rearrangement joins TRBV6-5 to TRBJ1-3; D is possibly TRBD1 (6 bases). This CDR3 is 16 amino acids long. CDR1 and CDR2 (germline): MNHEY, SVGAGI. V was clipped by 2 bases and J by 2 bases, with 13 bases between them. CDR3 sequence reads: CASSYGGNRAGNTIYF. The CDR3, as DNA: TGTGCCAGCAGTTACGGGGGGAACAGGGCTGGAAACACCATATATTTT.

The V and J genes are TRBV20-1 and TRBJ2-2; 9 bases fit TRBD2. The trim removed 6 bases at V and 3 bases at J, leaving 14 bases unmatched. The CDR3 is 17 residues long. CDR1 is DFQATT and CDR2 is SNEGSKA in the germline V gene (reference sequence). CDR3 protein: CSAQRLAVSRDTGELFF. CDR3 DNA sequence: TGCAGTGCCCAAAGACTAGCGGTTTCCAGGGACACCGGGGAGCTGTTTTTT.

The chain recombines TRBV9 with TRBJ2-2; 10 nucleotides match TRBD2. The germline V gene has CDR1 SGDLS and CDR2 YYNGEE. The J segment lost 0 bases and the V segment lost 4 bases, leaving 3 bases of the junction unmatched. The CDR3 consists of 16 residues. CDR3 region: CASSPLAGANTGELFF. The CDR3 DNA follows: TGTGCCAGCAGCCCCCTAGCGGGGGCGAACACCGGGGAGCTGTTTTTT.